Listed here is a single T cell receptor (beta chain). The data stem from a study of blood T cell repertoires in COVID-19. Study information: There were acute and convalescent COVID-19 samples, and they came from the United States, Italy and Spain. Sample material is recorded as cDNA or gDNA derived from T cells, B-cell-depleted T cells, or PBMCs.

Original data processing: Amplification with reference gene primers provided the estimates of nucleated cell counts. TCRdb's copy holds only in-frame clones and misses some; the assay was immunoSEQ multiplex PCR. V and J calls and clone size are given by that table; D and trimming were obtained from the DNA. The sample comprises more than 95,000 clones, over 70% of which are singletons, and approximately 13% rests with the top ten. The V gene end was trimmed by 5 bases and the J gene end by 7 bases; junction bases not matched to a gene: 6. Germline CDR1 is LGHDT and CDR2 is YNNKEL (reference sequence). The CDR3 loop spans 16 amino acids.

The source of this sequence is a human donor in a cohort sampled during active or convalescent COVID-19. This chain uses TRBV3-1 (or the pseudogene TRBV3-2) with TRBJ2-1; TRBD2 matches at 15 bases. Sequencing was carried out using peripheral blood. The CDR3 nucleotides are TGTGCCAGCAGCTTAAGGACTAGCGGGGGGGCGAATGAGCAGTTCTTC. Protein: CASSLRTSGGANEQFF.